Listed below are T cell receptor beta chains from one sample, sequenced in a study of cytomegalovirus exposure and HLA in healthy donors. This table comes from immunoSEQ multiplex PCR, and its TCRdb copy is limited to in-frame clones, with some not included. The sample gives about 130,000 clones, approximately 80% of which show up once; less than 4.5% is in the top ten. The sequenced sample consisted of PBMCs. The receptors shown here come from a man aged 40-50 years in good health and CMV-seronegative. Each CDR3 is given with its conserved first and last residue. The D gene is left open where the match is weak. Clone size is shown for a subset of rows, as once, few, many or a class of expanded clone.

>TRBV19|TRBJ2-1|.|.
TGTGCCAGTAGTATAGATAGACTACGGCAGTTCTTC
CASSIDRLRQFF
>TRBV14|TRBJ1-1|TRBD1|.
TGTGCCAGCAGCCGACAGGGGGTTTCTGAAGCTTTCTTT
CASSRQGVSEAFF
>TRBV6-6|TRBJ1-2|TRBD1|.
TGTGCCAGCAGTGACAGGGCGGGCTACACCTTC
CASSDRAGYTF
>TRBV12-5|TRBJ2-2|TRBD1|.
TGTGCTAGTGGTTTGGGACAGGGCAGTCGGACCGGGGAGCTGTTTTTT
CASGLGQGSRTGELFF
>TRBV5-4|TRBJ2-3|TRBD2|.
TGTGCCAGCAGTCCACCGTACGGACTAGCGGGTGAAATGGATACGCAGTATTTT
CASSPPYGLAGEMDTQYF
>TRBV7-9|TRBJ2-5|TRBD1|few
TGTGCCAGCAGAAAGAACAGGGGGCGAGAGACCCAGTACTTC
CASRKNRGRETQYF
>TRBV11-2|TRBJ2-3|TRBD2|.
TGTGCCAGCAGCTTAGATCGGGACTACACAGATACGCAGTATTTT
CASSLDRDYTDTQYF
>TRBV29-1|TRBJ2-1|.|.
TGCAGCGTTGAGTGGCTGTACAATGAGCAGTTCTTC
CSVEWLYNEQFF
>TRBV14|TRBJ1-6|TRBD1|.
TGTGCCAGCAGCCTTCGACAGGGATGGAATTCACCCCTCCACTTT
CASSLRQGWNSPLHF
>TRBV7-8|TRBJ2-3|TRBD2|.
TGTGCCAGCAGCTACCGAACTAGCGGGGGGGCCGTAGATACGCAGTATTTT
CASSYRTSGGAVDTQYF
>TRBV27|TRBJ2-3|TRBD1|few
TGTGCCAGCAGCACCCGGGACAGGGGTTATCCAGATACGCAGTATTTT
CASSTRDRGYPDTQYF
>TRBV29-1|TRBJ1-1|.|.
TGCAGCGTTGAAGGCGAACCGGGAAGACCGAATGGAGCTTTCTTT
CSVEGEPGRPNGAFF
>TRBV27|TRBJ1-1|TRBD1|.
TGTGCCAGCAGTTTTCCAGGGGGCTTCGAAGCTTTCTTT
CASSFPGGFEAFF
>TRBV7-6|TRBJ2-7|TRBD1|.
TGTGCCAGCAGCGTGGACAGGGCGAGCTCCTACGAGCAGTACTTC
CASSVDRASSYEQYF
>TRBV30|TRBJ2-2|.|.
TGTGCCTGGGGCGGGAACACCGGGGAGCTGTTTTTT
CAWGGNTGELFF
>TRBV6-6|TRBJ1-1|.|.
TGTGCCAGCATCCCGATTACAGGGCGGACGAACACTGAAGCTTTCTTT
CASIPITGRTNTEAFF
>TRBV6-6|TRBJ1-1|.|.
TGTGCCAGCAGTCCGGACATGAACACTGAAGCTTTCTTT
CASSPDMNTEAFF
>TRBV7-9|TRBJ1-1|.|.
TGTGCCAGCAGCTTAGCGCTGGGCGAAGCTTTCTTT
CASSLALGEAFF
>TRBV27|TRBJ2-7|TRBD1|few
TGTGCCAGCAGTTTAAAGGGGACAGGGGTGGGCTACGAGCAGTACTTC
CASSLKGTGVGYEQYF
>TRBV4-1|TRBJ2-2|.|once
TGCGCCAGCAGCCAAGGAGGAGGAGCGGGCAACACCGGGGAGCTGTTTTTT
CASSQGGGAGNTGELFF
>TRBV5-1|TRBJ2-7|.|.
TGCGCCAGCAGCTTGTTGGGCCAGGCCGCTAAGGAGCAGTACTTC
CASSLLGQAAKEQYF
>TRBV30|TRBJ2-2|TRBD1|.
TGTGCCTGGAGGGACAGGGTAACTGGTTGGGGCACCGGGGAGCTGTTTTTT
CAWRDRVTGWGTGELFF